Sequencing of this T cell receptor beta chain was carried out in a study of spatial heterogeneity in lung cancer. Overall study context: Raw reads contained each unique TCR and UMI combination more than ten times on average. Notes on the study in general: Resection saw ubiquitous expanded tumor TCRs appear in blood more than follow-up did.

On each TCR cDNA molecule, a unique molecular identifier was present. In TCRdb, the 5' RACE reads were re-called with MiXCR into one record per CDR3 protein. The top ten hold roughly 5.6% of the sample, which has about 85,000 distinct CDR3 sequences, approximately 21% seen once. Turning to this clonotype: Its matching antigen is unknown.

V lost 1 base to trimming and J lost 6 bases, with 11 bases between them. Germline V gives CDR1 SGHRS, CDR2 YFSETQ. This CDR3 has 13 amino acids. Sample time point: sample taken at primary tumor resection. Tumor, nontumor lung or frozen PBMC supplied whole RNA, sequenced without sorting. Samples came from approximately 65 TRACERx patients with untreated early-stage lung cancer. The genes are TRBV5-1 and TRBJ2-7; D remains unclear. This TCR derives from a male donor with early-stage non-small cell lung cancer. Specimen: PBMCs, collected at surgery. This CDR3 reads CASSLSVTAEQYF. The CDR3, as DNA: TGCGCCAGCAGCTTGAGTGTAACCGCCGAGCAGTACTTC.